Each of the 13 T cell receptor beta chains below was sequenced from the same sample in a study of blood T cell repertoires in COVID-19. Produced via immunoSEQ multiplex PCR; TCRdb's table is partial and in-frame only. The sample holds around 64,000 clones, around 88% seen once. Sequencing was carried out using peripheral blood. The receptors stem from a woman aged 80 or over with acute or convalescent COVID-19.

The gene calls are TRBV10-3 and TRBJ2-7; TRBD2 aligns across 9 bases. The CDR3 covers 12 residues. Germline CDR1 is ENHRY and CDR2 is SYGVKD. J gave up 6 bases and V 4 bases, and 1 base lay outside the gene matches. This CDR3 reads CAISGTSAEQYF. CDR3 coding DNA: TGTGCCATCAGTGGGACTAGCGCCGAGCAGTACTTC.

V gene TRBV29-1 combines with J gene TRBJ2-1, with 8 bases fitting TRBD2. Germline V CDR1 and CDR2: SQVTM, ANQGSEA. The junction had 16 bases not matched to a gene; V was cut back by 7 bases and J by 8 bases. The CDR3 covers 15 residues. This CDR3 is CSGSGGGRIRDEQFF. Written as DNA, the CDR3 is TGCAGCGGATCGGGAGGCGGGAGGATTAGGGATGAGCAGTTCTTC.

The chain uses TRBV6-5 and TRBJ1-1; no reliable D call. The germline V and J ends were trimmed by 6 bases and 4 bases, with 12 bases remaining between them. Germline-derived CDR1 and CDR2 are MNHEY and SVGAGI. There are 13 residues in the CDR3. CDR3 amino acids: CASSLTPFTEAFF. In DNA, the CDR3 is TGTGCCAGCAGCTTGACACCTTTCACTGAAGCTTTCTTT.

The chain couples TRBV28 to TRBJ1-2; tentative D call: TRBD1 (5 bases). The CDR3 has 14 amino acids. Deletions cut 5 bases from V and 5 bases from J, with 15 bases between. CDR1 and CDR2 from the germline V gene are MDHEN and SYDVKM. CDR3: CASSHISGMYGYTF. The CDR3 DNA sequence: TGTGCCAGCAGTCACATCTCAGGGATGTATGGCTACACCTTC.

This clone has more than one count but fewer than ten. This chain connects TRBV28 to TRBJ2-7; weak D call: TRBD1 (5 bases). V was pared by 7 bases and J by 5 bases, with 18 bases between. The germline gives CDR1 MDHEN, CDR2 SYDVKM. The CDR3 is 14 residues long. CDR3 DNA sequence: TGTGCCAGCAACCCCCAGGGTTCGATGAACGAGCAGTACTTC. Translation: CASNPQGSMNEQYF. Looking up the rest from reference TRBV28 and TRBJ2-7 gives the full variable domain: DVKVTQSSRYLVKRTGEKVFLECVQDMDHENMFWYRQDPGLGLRLIYFSYDVKMKEKGDIPEGYSVSREKKERFSLILESASTNQTSMYLCASNPQGSMNEQYFGPGTRLTVT.

The chain employs TRBV19 and TRBJ1-3; 10 bases match TRBD1. The length of the CDR3 is 17 residues. Germline V CDR1 and CDR2: LNHDA, SQIVND (reference sequence). J gave up 4 bases and V 8 bases, and 14 bases lay outside the gene matches. CDR3: CASLSIDRGRGGNTIYF. The DNA of the CDR3 is TGTGCCAGTCTTTCAATAGACAGGGGGCGCGGAGGAAACACCATATATTTT.

This chain connects TRBV29-1 to TRBJ1-2, with 11 positions matching TRBD1. The length of the CDR3 is 13 residues. Per germline, CDR1 SQVTM and CDR2 ANQGSEA. Written as DNA, the CDR3 is TGCAGTACCGGACAGGGGGCAAACTATGGCTACACCTTC. Amino acid sequence: CSTGQGANYGYTF.

Ten or more counts support this clone. The J gene is TRBJ2-1, the V gene TRBV10-1, with 10 positions matching TRBD1. J lost 5 bases, V lost 6 bases, and 7 bases had no gene match. There are 15 residues in the CDR3. Germline V CDR1 and CDR2: WNHNN, SYGVQD (reference sequence). DNA for the CDR3: TGCGCCAGCAGCGCCGGGACAGGGGTCCACAATGAGCAGTTCTTC. It encodes CASSAGTGVHNEQFF.

This chain links TRBV4-3 with TRBJ2-7, with 8 bases matching TRBD1. The CDR3 spans 14 residues. V shed 1 base, J shed 5 bases, and the junction held 4 bases outside the gene matches. Germline V gives CDR1 LGHNA, CDR2 YSLEER. In DNA, the CDR3 is TGCGCCAGCAGCCAAGCAGGGGGCGCTGACGAGCAGTACTTC. Translating gives CASSQAGGADEQYF.

The J gene is TRBJ2-5, the V gene TRBV6-2 or TRBV6-3; 7 positions match TRBD2. The CDR3 length is 13 residues. The trim removed 5 bases at V and 1 base at J, leaving 1 base unmatched. Per the germline V gene, CDR1 is MNHEY and CDR2 is SVGEGT. DNA of the CDR3: TGTGCCAGCAGTGAGCGGGGCCAAGAGACCCAGTACTTC. It encodes CASSERGQETQYF.

This chain joins TRBV2 and TRBJ2-3; 10 nucleotides align to TRBD2. The CDR3 length is 15 residues. Germline loops: CDR1 SNHLY, CDR2 FYNNEI. The V and J ends lost 7 bases and 6 bases, in that order; junction bases with no gene match: 10. This CDR3 is CASNAVAGGRDTQYF. The CDR3 coding sequence is TGTGCCAGCAACGCGGTAGCGGGGGGCCGGGATACGCAGTATTTT.

The chain recombines TRBV4-1 with TRBJ2-3, with a tentative D call TRBD1 (5 bases). The ends were cut back, 1 base at V and 5 bases at J, with 13 bases in the middle. There are 15 residues in the CDR3. The germline V gene encodes CDR1 MGHRA and CDR2 YSYEKL. The CDR3 DNA reads as TGCGCCAGCAGCCAAGGGGGCCTCCGGAGAGATACGCAGTATTTT. Encoded protein: CASSQGGLRRDTQYF.

The V call is TRBV7-2, the J call TRBJ2-1; 7 positions agree with TRBD1. V was pared by 4 bases and J by 10 bases, with 10 bases of the junction left unmatched. In germline, CDR1 is SGHTA, CDR2 FQGNSA. This CDR3 is built from 14 residues. DNA for the CDR3: TGTGCCAGCAGCTCCCAAGGGGGCCTCGGGGAGCAGTTCTTC. Protein: CASSSQGGLGEQFF.